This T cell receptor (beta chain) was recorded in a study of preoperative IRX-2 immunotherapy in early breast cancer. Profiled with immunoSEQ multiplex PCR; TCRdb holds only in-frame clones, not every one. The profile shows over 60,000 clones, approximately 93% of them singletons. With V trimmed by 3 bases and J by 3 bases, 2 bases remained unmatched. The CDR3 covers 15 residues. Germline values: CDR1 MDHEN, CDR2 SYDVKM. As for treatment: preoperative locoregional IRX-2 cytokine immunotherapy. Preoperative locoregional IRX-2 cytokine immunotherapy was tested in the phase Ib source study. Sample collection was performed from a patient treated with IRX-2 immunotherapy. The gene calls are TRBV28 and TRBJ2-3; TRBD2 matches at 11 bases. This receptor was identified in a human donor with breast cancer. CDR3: CASSLGLAATDTQYF. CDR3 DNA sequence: TGTGCCAGCAGTTTGGGACTAGCGGCGACAGATACGCAGTATTTT.